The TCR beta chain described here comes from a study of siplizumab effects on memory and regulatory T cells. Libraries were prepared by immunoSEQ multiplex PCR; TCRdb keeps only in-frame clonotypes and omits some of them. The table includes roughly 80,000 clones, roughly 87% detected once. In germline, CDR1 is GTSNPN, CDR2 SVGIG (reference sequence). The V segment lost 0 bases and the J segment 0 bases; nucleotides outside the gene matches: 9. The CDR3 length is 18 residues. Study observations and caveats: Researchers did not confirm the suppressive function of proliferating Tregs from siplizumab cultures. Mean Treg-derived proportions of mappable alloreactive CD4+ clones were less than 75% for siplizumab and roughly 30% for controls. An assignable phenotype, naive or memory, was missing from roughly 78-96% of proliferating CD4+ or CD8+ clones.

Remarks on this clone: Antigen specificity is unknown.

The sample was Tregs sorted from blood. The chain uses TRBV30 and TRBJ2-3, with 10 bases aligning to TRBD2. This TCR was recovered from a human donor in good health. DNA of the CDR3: TGTGCCTGGAGTGTAACTAGCGGGGTGTTTACTAGCACAGATACGCAGTATTTT. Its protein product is CAWSVTSGVFTSTDTQYF.